The 8 T cell receptor beta chains listed next were all sequenced from one sample in a study of cytomegalovirus exposure and HLA in healthy donors. Vbeta (60) and Jbeta (13) primers were used in the PCR. TCRdb's copy holds only in-frame clones and misses some; the assay was immunoSEQ multiplex PCR. Of about 120,000 clones in the sample, around 77% were seen once. Sequencing was carried out using PBMCs. These receptors were taken from a man aged 18-30 years in good health and CMV-seropositive.

This chain connects TRBV6-5 to TRBJ1-4; 10 nucleotides line up with TRBD1. V lost 2 bases, J lost 8 bases, and 5 bases stayed unmatched. CDR3 size: 15 residues. The V gene's germline CDR1 is MNHEY and CDR2 SVGAGI. The CDR3 DNA sequence: TGTGCCAGCAGTTACCGACAGGGGGCTTGGGAAAAACTGTTTTTT. Protein sequence: CASSYRQGAWEKLFF.

The gene calls are TRBV5-1 and TRBJ1-1; 9 nucleotides line up with TRBD1. Germline-derived CDR1 and CDR2 are SGHRS and YFSETQ. V trimming: 2 bases; J trimming: 4 bases; junction bases outside the gene matches: 9. The CDR3 sequence is 16 residues long. CDR3 protein: CASSLGTGGWVTEAFF. Written as DNA, the CDR3 is TGCGCCAGCAGCTTAGGTACAGGGGGCTGGGTCACTGAAGCTTTCTTT.

On this clone itself: Sequence at one end of the junction differs from germline and may be a read error. The chain joins TRBV6-6 to TRBJ2-6; the D gene is possibly TRBD1 (5 bases). Germline lookup yields CDR1 MNHNY and CDR2 SVGAGI (reference sequence). This CDR3 comprises 16 residues. CDR3 region: CATVSQGPSGANGLTF. The CDR3 DNA sequence: TGTGCCACCGTAAGTCAGGGCCCCTCTGGGGCCAACGGCCTGACTTTC.

This clone was picked up one time. The chain is built from TRBV5-1 and TRBJ2-5; the match to TRBD1 covers 7 bases. Germline V gives CDR1 SGHRS, CDR2 YFSETQ. CDR3 size: 14 residues. Trimming took 0 bases from V and 5 from J; bases not matched to a gene: 4. The DNA for the CDR3 is TGCGCCAGCAGCTTGGTACAGGGGTTGGAGACCCAGTACTTC. Translating it yields CASSLVQGLETQYF.

The J gene is TRBJ2-2, the V gene TRBV4-2; D uncertain. This CDR3 region has 15 residues. Trimming removed 4 bases at V and 4 bases at J, with 13 bases between. Per the germline V gene, CDR1 is LGHNA and CDR2 is YNFKEQ. The CDR3 region has the DNA TGTGCCAGCAGCCGACCCCTAGGTAGCACCGGGGAGCTGTTTTTT. Protein sequence: CASSRPLGSTGELFF.

Note on this clone: The junction shows a germline mismatch at one end, possibly a read error. CDR3: CASSTRAGAGKNSQYF. The DNA of the CDR3 is TGTGCCAGCAGCACCCGAGCGGGAGCAGGCAAAAACAGTCAGTACTTC. The chain joins TRBV11-2 to TRBJ2-4, with 8 bases fitting TRBD2. The CDR3 totals 16 residues. Germline CDR1 SGHAT, CDR2 FQNNGV.

The gene calls are TRBV5-1 and TRBJ2-2; perhaps TRBD2 as D (6 bases). CDR1 and CDR2 from the germline V gene are SGHRS and YFSETQ. The CDR3 loop spans 15 amino acids. V lost 3 bases to trimming and J lost 6 bases, with 15 bases between them. CDR3 sequence reads: CASSWGEQVAGELFF. In DNA, the CDR3 is TGCGCCAGCAGCTGGGGGGAACAGGTGGCCGGGGAGCTGTTTTTT. Supplemented by reference TRBV5-1 and TRBJ2-2, the full variable domain reads KAGVTQTPRYLIKTRGQQVTLSCSPISGHRSVSWYQQTPGQGLQFLFEYFSETQRNKGNFPGRFSGRQFSNSRSEMNVSTLELGDSALYLCASSWGEQVAGELFFGEGSRLTVL.

V gene TRBV28 combines with J gene TRBJ1-3; D is perhaps TRBD1 (5 bases). Per the germline V gene, CDR1 is MDHEN and CDR2 is SYDVKM. With 6 bases removed from V and 0 bases from J, the gap between germline ends came to 9 bases. The CDR3 is 14 residues long. CDR3 sequence: CASRQANSGNTIYF. For the CDR3, the DNA is TGTGCCAGCAGACAGGCAAACTCTGGAAACACCATATATTTT.